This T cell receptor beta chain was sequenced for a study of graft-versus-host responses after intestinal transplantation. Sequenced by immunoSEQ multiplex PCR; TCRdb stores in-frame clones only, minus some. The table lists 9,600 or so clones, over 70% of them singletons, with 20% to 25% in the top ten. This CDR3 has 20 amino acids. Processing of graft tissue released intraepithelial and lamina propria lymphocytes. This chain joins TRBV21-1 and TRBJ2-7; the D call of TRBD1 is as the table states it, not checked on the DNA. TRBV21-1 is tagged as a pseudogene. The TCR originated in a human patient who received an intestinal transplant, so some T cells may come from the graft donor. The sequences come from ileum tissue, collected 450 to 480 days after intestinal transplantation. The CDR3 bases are TGTGCCAGCAGCAAAGGCCCGAGAGGGACAGCTGGACACCTCTCCTACGAGCAGTACTTC. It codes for CASSKGPRGTAGHLSYEQYF.